Presented here are 14 T cell receptor beta chains from one specimen sequenced in a study of cytomegalovirus exposure and HLA in healthy donors. Measured with immunoSEQ multiplex PCR; TCRdb has only the in-frame clones, and not every one. The sample carries around 300,000 clones, roughly 90% recorded once. The sequencing input was PBMCs. The receptors originated from a man aged 25-45 years in good health and CMV-seronegative.

This chain connects TRBV9 to TRBJ1-2; TRBD1 is a possible D gene (6 bases). Trimming removed 0 bases at V and 4 bases at J, with 10 bases between. The CDR3 contains 14 residues. CDR1 and CDR2 from the germline V gene are SGDLS and YYNGEE. The CDR3 nucleotides are TGTGCCAGCAGCGTAGGGACAGTCTTCTATGGCTACACCTTC. This translates into CASSVGTVFYGYTF.

This rearrangement joins TRBV5-1 to TRBJ1-1, with TRBD1 as a possible D gene (6 bases). The CDR3 spans 15 residues. Germline assignment: CDR1 SGHRS and CDR2 YFSETQ. Trimming removed 4 bases from V and 1 base from J, with 14 bases in between. CDR3 sequence: CASSDRQEWNTEAFF. Written as DNA, the CDR3 is TGCGCCAGCAGCGATCGACAGGAATGGAACACTGAAGCTTTCTTT.

The chain joins TRBV19 to TRBJ1-2; a weak D match, TRBD1 (6 bases). CDR1 and CDR2 (germline): LNHDA, SQIVND (reference sequence). The length of the CDR3 is 14 residues. The germline V and J ends were trimmed by 3 bases and 2 bases, with 10 bases remaining between them. CDR3 protein: CASSIGRGNYGYTF. CDR3 bases: TGTGCCAGTAGTATCGGCAGGGGAAACTATGGCTACACCTTC.

This clone was detected many times. The rearrangement links TRBV18 to TRBJ2-2; weak D call: TRBD2 (5 bases). V lost 2 bases, J lost 1 base, and 5 bases lay in between. Germline V lookup: CDR1 KGHSH, CDR2 LQKENI. This CDR3 spans 14 amino acids. The CDR3 here is CASSPGRNTGELFF. Here the CDR3 DNA reads TGTGCCAGCTCACCAGGGAGGAACACCGGGGAGCTGTTTTTT.

The chain uses TRBV6-5 and TRBJ1-6; TRBD1 matches at 10 bases. The germline gives CDR1 MNHEY, CDR2 SVGAGI. The CDR3 runs to 15 residues. Trimming took 7 bases from V and 6 from J; bases not matched to a gene: 6. The CDR3 region is CASNPDRGLNSPLHF. The CDR3 DNA follows: TGTGCCAGCAATCCCGACAGGGGGCTTAATTCACCCCTCCACTTT.

The genes are TRBV5-1 and TRBJ2-3; the match to TRBD2 covers 10 bases. The CDR3 is 18 residues long. Trimming cost V 1 base and J 2 bases; bases outside gene matches: 10. Germline V CDR1 and CDR2: SGHRS, YFSETQ. Written as DNA, the CDR3 is TGCGCCAGCAGCTTGCGGTCTAGCGGGGGCCCCTACACAGATACGCAGTATTTT. This gives the protein CASSLRSSGGPYTDTQYF.

In DNA form, the CDR3 reads TGTGCCAGCAGTTTTGTCGGGGAGGACAATCAGCCCCAGCATTTT. Amino acid sequence: CASSFVGEDNQPQHF. The chain joins TRBV28 to TRBJ1-5; unclear D gene. The CDR3 runs 15 residues. Germline assignment: CDR1 MDHEN and CDR2 SYDVKM. The V and J ends lost 3 bases and 3 bases respectively, with 12 bases between them. Supplemented by reference TRBV28 and TRBJ1-5, the full variable domain reads DVKVTQSSRYLVKRTGEKVFLECVQDMDHENMFWYRQDPGLGLRLIYFSYDVKMKEKGDIPEGYSVSREKKERFSLILESASTNQTSMYLCASSFVGEDNQPQHFGDGTRLSIL.

V is TRBV18 and J is TRBJ1-4, with 8 bases identical to TRBD1. The CDR3 is 17 amino acids. Looked up from germline, CDR1 is KGHSH and CDR2 is LQKENI. Germline trimming cut 3 bases from V and 8 bases from J; bases unmatched to any gene: 14. In DNA, the CDR3 is TGTGCCAGCTCACCTGGACAGGGAGGTTCTTCGGGCGAAAAACTGTTTTTT. Residues: CASSPGQGGSSGEKLFF.

The chain links TRBV7-9 to TRBJ1-6; 9 bases align to TRBD1. The trim removed 5 bases at V and 9 bases at J, leaving 5 bases unmatched. The germline CDR1 and CDR2 sequences are SEHNR and FQNEAQ (reference sequence). The CDR3 covers 14 residues. DNA of the CDR3: TGTGCCAGCAGCAGAACAGGGGGCGGTTCACCCCTCCACTTT. Protein: CASSRTGGGSPLHF.

The chain couples TRBV9 to TRBJ1-1, with D possibly being TRBD1 (5 bases). The V end lost 3 bases, the J end lost 10 bases, and 16 bases lay between the germline ends. There are 13 residues in the CDR3. Germline CDR1 reads SGDLS; CDR2 reads YYNGEE. The DNA of the CDR3 is TGTGCCAGCAGCGCCGACAGTATTTCGAGAGCTTTCTTT. Its translation: CASSADSISRAFF.

V gene TRBV4-1 combines with J gene TRBJ2-1; 10 bases align to TRBD1. The CDR3 length is 16 residues. Germline V CDR1 and CDR2: MGHRA, YSYEKL. V lost 5 bases and J lost 3; bases outside the gene matches: 7. The CDR3 coding sequence is TGCGCCAGCAGCAAGGGGGGGACAGGGGTCTACAATGAGCAGTTCTTC. Translated: CASSKGGTGVYNEQFF.

The rearrangement links TRBV10-3 to TRBJ2-7; TRBD1 matches 7 bases. Germline CDR1 and CDR2: ENHRY and SYGVKD. CDR3 length: 16 amino acids. The trim removed 6 bases at V and 2 bases at J, leaving 13 bases unmatched. CDR3 sequence (DNA): TGTGCCATCAGACGCTTGCGAGGGGGCGGCACCTACGAGCAGTACTTC. Protein sequence: CAIRRLRGGGTYEQYF.

The chain links TRBV5-8 to TRBJ1-5, with 8 bases aligning to TRBD1. V shed 4 bases and J 5 bases; nucleotides not matched to a gene: 5. The length of the CDR3 is 14 residues. Germline V gene sequence: CDR1 SGHTS, CDR2 YDEGEE. The CDR3 region has the DNA TGTGCCAGCAGCCACTCAGGGGGCCATCAGCCCCAGCATTTT. This translates into CASSHSGGHQPQHF.

The CDR3 sequence is CAWSSYSGNTIYF. The CDR3 DNA reads as TGTGCCTGGAGTTCTTACTCTGGAAACACCATATATTTT. This chain joins TRBV30 and TRBJ1-3; D remains unclear. Germline values: CDR1 GTSNPN, CDR2 SVGIG (reference sequence). The germline V and J ends were trimmed by 2 bases and 0 bases, with 5 bases remaining between them. CDR3 length: 13 amino acids.